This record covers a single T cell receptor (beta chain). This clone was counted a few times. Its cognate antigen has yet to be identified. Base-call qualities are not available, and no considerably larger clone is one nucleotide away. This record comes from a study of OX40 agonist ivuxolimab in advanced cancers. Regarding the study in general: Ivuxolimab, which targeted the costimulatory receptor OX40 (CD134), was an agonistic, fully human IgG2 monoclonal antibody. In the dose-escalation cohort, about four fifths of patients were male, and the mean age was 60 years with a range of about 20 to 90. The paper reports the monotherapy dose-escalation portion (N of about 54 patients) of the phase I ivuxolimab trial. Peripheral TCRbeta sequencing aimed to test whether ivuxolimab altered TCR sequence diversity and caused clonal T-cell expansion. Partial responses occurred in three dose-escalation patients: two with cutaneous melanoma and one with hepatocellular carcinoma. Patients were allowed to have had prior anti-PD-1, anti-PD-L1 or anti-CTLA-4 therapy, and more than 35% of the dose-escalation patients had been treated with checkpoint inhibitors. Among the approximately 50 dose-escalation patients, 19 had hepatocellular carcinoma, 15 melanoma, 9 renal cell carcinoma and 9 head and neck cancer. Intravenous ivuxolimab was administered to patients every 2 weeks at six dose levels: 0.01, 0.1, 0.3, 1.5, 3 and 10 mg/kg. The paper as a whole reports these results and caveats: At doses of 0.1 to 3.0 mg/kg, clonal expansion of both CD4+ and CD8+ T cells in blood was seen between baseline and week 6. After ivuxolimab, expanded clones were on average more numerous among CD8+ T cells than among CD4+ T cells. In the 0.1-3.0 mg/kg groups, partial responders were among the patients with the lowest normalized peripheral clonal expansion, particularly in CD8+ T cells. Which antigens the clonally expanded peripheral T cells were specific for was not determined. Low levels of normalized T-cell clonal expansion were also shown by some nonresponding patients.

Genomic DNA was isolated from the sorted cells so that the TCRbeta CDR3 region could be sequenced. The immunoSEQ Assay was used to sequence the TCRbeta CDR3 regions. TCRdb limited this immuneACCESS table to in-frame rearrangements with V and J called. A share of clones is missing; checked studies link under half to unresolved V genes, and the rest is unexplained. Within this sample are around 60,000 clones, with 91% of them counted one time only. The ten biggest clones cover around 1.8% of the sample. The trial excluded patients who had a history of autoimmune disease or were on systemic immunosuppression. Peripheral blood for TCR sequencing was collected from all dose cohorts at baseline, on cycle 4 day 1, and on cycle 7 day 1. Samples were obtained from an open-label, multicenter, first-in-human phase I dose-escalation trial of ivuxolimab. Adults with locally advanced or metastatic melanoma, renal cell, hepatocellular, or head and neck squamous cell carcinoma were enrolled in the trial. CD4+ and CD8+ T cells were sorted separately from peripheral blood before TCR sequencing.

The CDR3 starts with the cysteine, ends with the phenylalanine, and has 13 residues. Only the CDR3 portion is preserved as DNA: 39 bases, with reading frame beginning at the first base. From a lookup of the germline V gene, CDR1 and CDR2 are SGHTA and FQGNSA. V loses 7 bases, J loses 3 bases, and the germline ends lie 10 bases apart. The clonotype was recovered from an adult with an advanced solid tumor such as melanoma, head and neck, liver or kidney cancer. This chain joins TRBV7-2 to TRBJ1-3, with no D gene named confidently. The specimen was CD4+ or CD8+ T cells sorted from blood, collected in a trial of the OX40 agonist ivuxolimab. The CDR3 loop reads CASTVFVGNTIYF. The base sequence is TGTGCCAGCACCGTTTTTGTTGGAAACACCATATATTTT.